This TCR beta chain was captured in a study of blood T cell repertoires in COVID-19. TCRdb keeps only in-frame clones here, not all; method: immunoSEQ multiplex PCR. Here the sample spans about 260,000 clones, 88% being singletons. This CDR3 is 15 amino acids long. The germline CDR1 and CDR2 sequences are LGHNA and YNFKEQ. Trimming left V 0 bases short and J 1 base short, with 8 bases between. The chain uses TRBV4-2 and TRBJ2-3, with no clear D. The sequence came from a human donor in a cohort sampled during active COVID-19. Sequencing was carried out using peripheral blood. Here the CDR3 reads CASSQDKRGTDTQYF. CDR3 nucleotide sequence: TGTGCCAGCAGCCAAGATAAGCGAGGCACAGATACGCAGTATTTT.